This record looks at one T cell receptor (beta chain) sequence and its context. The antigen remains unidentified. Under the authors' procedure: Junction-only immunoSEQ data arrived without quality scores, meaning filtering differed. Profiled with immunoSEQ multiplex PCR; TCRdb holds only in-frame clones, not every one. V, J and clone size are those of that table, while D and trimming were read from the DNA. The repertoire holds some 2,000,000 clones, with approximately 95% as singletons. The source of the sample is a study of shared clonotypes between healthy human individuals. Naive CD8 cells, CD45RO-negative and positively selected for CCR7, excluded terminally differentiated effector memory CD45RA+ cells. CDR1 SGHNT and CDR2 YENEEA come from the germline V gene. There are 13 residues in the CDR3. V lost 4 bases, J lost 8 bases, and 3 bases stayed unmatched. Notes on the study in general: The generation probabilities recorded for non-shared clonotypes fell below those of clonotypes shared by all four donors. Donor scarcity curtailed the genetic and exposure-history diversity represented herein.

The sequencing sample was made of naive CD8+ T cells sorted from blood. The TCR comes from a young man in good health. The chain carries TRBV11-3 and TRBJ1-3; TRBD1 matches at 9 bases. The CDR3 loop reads CASSSQGADTIYF. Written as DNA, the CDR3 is TGTGCCAGCAGCTCACAGGGGGCGGACACCATATATTTT.